These 20 T cell receptor beta chains came from one sample sequenced in a study of blood T cell repertoires in COVID-19. The data were produced by immunoSEQ multiplex PCR, yet TCRdb's version contains in-frame clones alone and is incomplete. The sample lists approximately 53,000 clones, more than 85% occurring once. The source material was peripheral blood. All receptors derive from a woman aged 80 or over with acute or convalescent COVID-19.

V usage is TRBV6-4 and J usage is TRBJ2-3, with 12 bases lining up with TRBD1. J lost 6 bases, V lost 5 bases, and 9 bases had no gene match. CDR3 length equals 16 residues. Looked up from germline, CDR1 is MRHNA and CDR2 is SNTAGT. In DNA, the CDR3 is TGTGCCAGCAGTCGGACGACGGGACAGGGGGCGGATACGCAGTATTTT. It yields the protein CASSRTTGQGADTQYF.

The J gene is TRBJ1-2, the V gene TRBV19; 7 bases align to TRBD1. The V and J ends lost 3 bases and 4 bases, in that order; junction bases with no gene match: 14. CDR3 length: 17 amino acids. Germline V gene lookup returns CDR1 LNHDA and CDR2 SQIVND (reference sequence). CDR3 coding DNA: TGTGCCAGTAGTATTTACTCCGGGACAGCGAAACTCTATGGCTACACCTTC. Translation gives CASSIYSGTAKLYGYTF.

The rearrangement uses TRBV19 and TRBJ2-1; the D gene is possibly TRBD2 (6 bases). This CDR3 is built from 13 residues. Trimming pared 5 bases from V and 9 bases from J, leaving 14 bases between. Looked up from germline, CDR1 is LNHDA and CDR2 is SQIVND (reference sequence). DNA for the CDR3: TGTGCCAGTAGTCTCGGACCGCGGGGTGAGCAGTTCTTC. It encodes CASSLGPRGEQFF.

This clone has only a few counts. V is TRBV6-5 and J is TRBJ1-1, with D maybe TRBD1 (6 bases). The germline V gene encodes CDR1 MNHEY and CDR2 SVGAGI. V gave up 4 bases and J gave up 3 bases, with 12 bases separating them. This CDR3 is 14 amino acids long. CDR3 DNA sequence: TGTGCCAGCAGTTTCAGGGGTCCGGACACTGAAGCTTTCTTT. Its translation is CASSFRGPDTEAFF.

The chain employs TRBV7-9 and TRBJ2-7; TRBD2 agrees at 8 bases. The CDR3 has 14 amino acids. Looked up from germline, CDR1 is SEHNR and CDR2 is FQNEAQ (reference sequence). Unmatched junction bases numbered 6, after V lost 5 bases and J lost 3 bases. CDR3 sequence reads: CASSPLAGYYEQYF. The CDR3, as DNA: TGTGCCAGCAGCCCGCTAGCGGGTTACTACGAGCAGTACTTC.

V and J are TRBV19 and TRBJ1-3; D unresolved. Deletions cut 3 bases from V and 1 base from J, with 7 bases between. The CDR3 totals 14 residues. Germline-derived CDR1 and CDR2 are LNHDA and SQIVND (reference sequence). CDR3 in amino acids: CASSINRSGNTIYF. In DNA form, the CDR3 reads TGTGCCAGTAGTATCAACAGATCTGGAAACACCATATATTTT.

V is TRBV19 and J is TRBJ2-7, with 13 positions matching TRBD2. The V gene's germline CDR1 is LNHDA and CDR2 SQIVND (reference sequence). Trimming at V came to 4 bases and at J to 5 bases, leaving 11 bases not matched to a gene. The CDR3 is made up of 17 amino acids. The CDR3 spells CASSTRLGTSGINEQYF. The CDR3 DNA reads TGTGCCAGTAGTACCCGCTTGGGGACTAGCGGGATTAACGAGCAGTACTTC.

This chain joins TRBV10-3 and TRBJ1-2; D is unclear. Trimming removed 3 bases from V and 0 bases from J, with 5 bases in between. CDR1 and CDR2 (germline): ENHRY, SYGVKD. This CDR3 is built from 13 residues. The CDR3 DNA reads as TGTGCCATCAGTGATACAGCTAACTATGGCTACACCTTC. Protein sequence: CAISDTANYGYTF.

This clone was counted between two and nine times. The chain uses TRBV11-3 and TRBJ1-1; D ambiguous. In germline, CDR1 is SGHNT, CDR2 YENEEA. This CDR3 region has 17 residues. The V gene lost 1 base and the J gene lost 3 bases, with 18 bases spanning the gap. CDR3 amino acids: CASSLGGLGLPDTEAFF. DNA for the CDR3: TGTGCCAGCAGCTTAGGGGGTTTAGGACTGCCCGACACTGAAGCTTTCTTT.

The CDR3 here is CASSDRGQGYNEQFF. Written as DNA, the CDR3 is TGTGCCAGTAGCGACCGGGGACAGGGATACAATGAGCAGTTCTTC. The rearrangement uses TRBV19 and TRBJ2-1, with 9 bases that match TRBD1. V gave up 6 bases and J gave up 4 bases; unmatched junction bases: 7. Germline values: CDR1 LNHDA, CDR2 SQIVND (reference sequence). The CDR3 loop spans 15 amino acids.

The chain combines TRBV29-1 with TRBJ1-2; TRBD1 matches at 8 bases. The CDR3 is 13 residues long. Germline CDR1 and CDR2: SQVTM and ANQGSEA. The junction had 7 bases not matched to a gene; V was cut back by 7 bases and J by 3 bases. The DNA of the CDR3 is TGCAGCGCCTCGCAGGGGGCGGACTATGGCTACACCTTC. Translation gives CSASQGADYGYTF. Combining the CDR3 with reference TRBV29-1 and TRBJ1-2 gives the whole variable domain SAVISQKPSRDICQRGTSLTIQCQVDSQVTMMFWYRQQPGQSLTLIATANQGSEATYESGFVIDKFPISRPNLTFSTLTVSNMSPEDSSIYLCSASQGADYGYTFGSGTRLTVV.

In DNA, the CDR3 is TGCGCCAGCAGCCAAGGACGGGACTCAAACTATGGCTACACCTTC. Encoded protein: CASSQGRDSNYGYTF. The chain uses TRBV4-1 and TRBJ1-2, with TRBD1 as a possible D gene (5 bases). Germline loops: CDR1 MGHRA, CDR2 YSYEKL. V was clipped by 1 base and J by 2 bases, with 11 bases between them. This CDR3 is 15 amino acids long.

V and J are TRBV7-9 and TRBJ1-4; no clear D. CDR3 length: 18 residues. Deletions cut 1 base from V and 6 bases from J, with 21 bases between. From germline, CDR1 is SEHNR and CDR2 FQNEAQ (reference sequence). The CDR3 DNA reads TGTGCCAGCAGCTTAGTGATGCTCCCCCGAAAACCAGATGAAAAACTGTTTTTT. This translates into CASSLVMLPRKPDEKLFF.

The CDR3 loop is CASSLGGGVRIYEQYF. CDR3 DNA: TGTGCCAGCAGCTTAGGGGGCGGGGTGCGGATTTACGAGCAGTACTTC. The chain recombines TRBV7-2 with TRBJ2-7; D perhaps matches TRBD2 (6 bases). The length of the CDR3 is 16 residues. Trimming removed 1 base at V and 4 bases at J, with 17 bases between. Looked up from germline, CDR1 is SGHTA and CDR2 is FQGNSA.

This chain joins TRBV2 and TRBJ2-2; tentatively, D is TRBD2 (5 bases). The V gene's germline CDR1 is SNHLY and CDR2 FYNNEI. Trimming removed 0 bases from V and 2 bases from J, with 7 bases in between. CDR3 size: 15 residues. Here the CDR3 reads CASSEARANTGELFF. The CDR3 DNA sequence: TGTGCCAGCAGTGAAGCGCGGGCAAACACCGGGGAGCTGTTTTTT.

This clone has only one observation. This chain joins TRBV6-2 or TRBV6-3 and TRBJ2-2; 9 positions agree with TRBD1. The CDR3 is made up of 16 amino acids. V shed 5 bases and J 2 bases; nucleotides not matched to a gene: 6. CDR1 MNHEY and CDR2 SVGEGT come from the germline V gene. As DNA, the CDR3 is TGTGCCAGCAGTAGCCAGGACAGGGGAAACACCGGGGAGCTGTTTTTT. This codes for CASSSQDRGNTGELFF.

The gene calls are TRBV9 and TRBJ2-6; the D gene is possibly TRBD2 (5 bases). The CDR3 extends over 17 amino acids. CDR1 and CDR2 (germline): SGDLS, YYNGEE. V was pared by 0 bases and J by 4 bases, with 14 bases between. The CDR3 sequence is CASSVGFRGTGANVLTF. CDR3 in DNA: TGTGCCAGCAGCGTAGGGTTCCGGGGTACAGGGGCCAACGTCCTGACTTTC. The full variable domain, its missing parts supplied by reference TRBV9 and TRBJ2-6, is DSGVTQTPKHLITATGQRVTLRCSPRSGDLSVYWYQQSLDQGLQFLIQYYNGEERAKGNILERFSAQQFPDLHSELNLSSLELGDSALYFCASSVGFRGTGANVLTFGAGSRLTVL.

The rearrangement uses TRBV7-2 and TRBJ1-5; a possible D gene is TRBD1 (5 bases). Germline V lookup: CDR1 SGHTA, CDR2 FQGNSA. V was clipped by 5 bases and J by 0 bases, with 8 bases between them. The CDR3 covers 14 residues. The chain's CDR3 is CASSRDYSNQPQHF. CDR3 bases: TGTGCCAGCAGCCGGGACTATAGCAATCAGCCCCAGCATTTT.

J is TRBJ2-7 and V is TRBV3-1 (or the pseudogene TRBV3-2), with a weak D call TRBD2 (6 bases). CDR1 is LGHDT, CDR2 YNNKEL, per germline (reference sequence). V was pared by 4 bases and J by 2 bases, with 12 bases between. This CDR3 comprises 14 residues. CDR3 DNA sequence: TGTGCCAGCAGCCCTGGGACTTTTGCCTACGAGCAGTACTTC. The encoded protein is CASSPGTFAYEQYF.

The CDR3 here is CASILRGLAGVEQYF. The CDR3, as DNA: TGTGCCAGCATCCTGCGTGGACTAGCGGGAGTCGAGCAGTACTTC. J is TRBJ2-7 and V is TRBV5-6, with TRBD2 matching over 13 bases. Germline CDR1 and CDR2: SGHDT and YYEEEE. V lost 6 bases to trimming and J lost 6 bases; unmatched junction nucleotides: 9. The CDR3 totals 15 residues.